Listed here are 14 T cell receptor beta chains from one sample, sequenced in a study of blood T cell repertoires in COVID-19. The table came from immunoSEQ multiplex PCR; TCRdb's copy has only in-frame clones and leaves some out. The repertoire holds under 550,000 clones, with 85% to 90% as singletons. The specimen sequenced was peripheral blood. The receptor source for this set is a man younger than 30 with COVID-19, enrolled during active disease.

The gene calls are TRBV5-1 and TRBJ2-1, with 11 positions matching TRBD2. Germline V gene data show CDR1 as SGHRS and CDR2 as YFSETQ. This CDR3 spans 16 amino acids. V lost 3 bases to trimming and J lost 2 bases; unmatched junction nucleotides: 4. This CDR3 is CASSWGTSGTYNEQFF. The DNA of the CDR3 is TGCGCCAGCAGCTGGGGGACTAGCGGAACCTACAATGAGCAGTTCTTC. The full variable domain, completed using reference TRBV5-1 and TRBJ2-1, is KAGVTQTPRYLIKTRGQQVTLSCSPISGHRSVSWYQQTPGQGLQFLFEYFSETQRNKGNFPGRFSGRQFSNSRSEMNVSTLELGDSALYLCASSWGTSGTYNEQFFGPGTRLTVL.

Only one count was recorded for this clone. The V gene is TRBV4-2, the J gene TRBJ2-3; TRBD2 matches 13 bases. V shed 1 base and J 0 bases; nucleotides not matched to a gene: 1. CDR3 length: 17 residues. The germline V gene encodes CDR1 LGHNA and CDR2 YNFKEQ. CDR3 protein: CASSQGLAGGSTDTQYF. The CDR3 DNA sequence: TGTGCCAGCAGCCAAGGACTAGCGGGGGGTAGCACAGATACGCAGTATTTT.

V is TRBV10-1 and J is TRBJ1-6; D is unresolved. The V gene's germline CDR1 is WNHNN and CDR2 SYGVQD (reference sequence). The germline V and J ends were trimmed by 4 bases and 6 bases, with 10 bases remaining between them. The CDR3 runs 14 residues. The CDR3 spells CASSAELTNSPLHF. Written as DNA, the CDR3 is TGCGCCAGCAGTGCGGAGTTAACTAATTCACCCCTCCACTTT.

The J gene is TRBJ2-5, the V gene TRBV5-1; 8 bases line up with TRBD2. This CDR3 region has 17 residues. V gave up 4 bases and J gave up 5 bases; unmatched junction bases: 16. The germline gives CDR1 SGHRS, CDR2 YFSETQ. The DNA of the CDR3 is TGCGCCAGCAGCCCCGAAGAACGGGTTAGCGGGACCGAGACCCAGTACTTC. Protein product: CASSPEERVSGTETQYF. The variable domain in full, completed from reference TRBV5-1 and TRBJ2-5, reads KAGVTQTPRYLIKTRGQQVTLSCSPISGHRSVSWYQQTPGQGLQFLFEYFSETQRNKGNFPGRFSGRQFSNSRSEMNVSTLELGDSALYLCASSPEERVSGTETQYFGPGTRLLVL.

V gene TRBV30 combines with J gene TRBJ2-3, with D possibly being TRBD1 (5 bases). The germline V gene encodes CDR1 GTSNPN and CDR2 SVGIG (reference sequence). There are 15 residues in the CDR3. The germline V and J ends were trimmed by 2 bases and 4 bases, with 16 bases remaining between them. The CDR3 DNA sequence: TGTGCCTGGAGTTATCTAACCATAGGGGCAGATACGCAGTATTTT. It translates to CAWSYLTIGADTQYF. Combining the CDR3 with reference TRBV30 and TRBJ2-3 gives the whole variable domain SQTIHQWPATLVQPVGSPLSLECTVEGTSNPNLYWYRQAAGRGLQLLFYSVGIGQISSEVPQNLSASRPQDRQFILSSKKLLLSDSGFYLCAWSYLTIGADTQYFGPGTRLTVL.

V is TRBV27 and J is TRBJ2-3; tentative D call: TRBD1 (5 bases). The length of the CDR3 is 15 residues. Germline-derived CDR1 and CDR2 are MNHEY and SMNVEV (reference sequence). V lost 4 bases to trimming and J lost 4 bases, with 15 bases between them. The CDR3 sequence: CASSWGGEEADTQYF. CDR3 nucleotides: TGTGCCAGCAGTTGGGGCGGAGAAGAGGCAGATACGCAGTATTTT.

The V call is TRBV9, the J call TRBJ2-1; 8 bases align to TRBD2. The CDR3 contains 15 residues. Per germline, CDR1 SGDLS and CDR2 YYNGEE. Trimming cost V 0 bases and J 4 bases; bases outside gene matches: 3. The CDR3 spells CASSVASGLYNEQFF. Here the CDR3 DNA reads TGTGCCAGCAGCGTAGCTAGCGGGCTATACAATGAGCAGTTCTTC. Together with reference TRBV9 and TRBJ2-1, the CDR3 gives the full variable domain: DSGVTQTPKHLITATGQRVTLRCSPRSGDLSVYWYQQSLDQGLQFLIQYYNGEERAKGNILERFSAQQFPDLHSELNLSSLELGDSALYFCASSVASGLYNEQFFGPGTRLTVL.

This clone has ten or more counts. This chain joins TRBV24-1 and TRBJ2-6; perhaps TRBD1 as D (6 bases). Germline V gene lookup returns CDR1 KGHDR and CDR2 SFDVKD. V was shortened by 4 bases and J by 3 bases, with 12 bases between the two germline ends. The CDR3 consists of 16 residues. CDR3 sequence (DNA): TGTGCCACCAGTGACGTTGGACAGATTGGGGCCAACGTCCTGACTTTC. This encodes CATSDVGQIGANVLTF.

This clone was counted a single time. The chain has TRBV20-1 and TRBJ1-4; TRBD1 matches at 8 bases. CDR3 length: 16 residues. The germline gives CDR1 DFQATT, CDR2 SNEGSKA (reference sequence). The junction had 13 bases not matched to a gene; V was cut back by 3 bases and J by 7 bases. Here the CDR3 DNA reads TGCAGTGCTAGTCCCCTTAGGACAGGGAGAGGTGAAAAACTGTTTTTT. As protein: CSASPLRTGRGEKLFF.

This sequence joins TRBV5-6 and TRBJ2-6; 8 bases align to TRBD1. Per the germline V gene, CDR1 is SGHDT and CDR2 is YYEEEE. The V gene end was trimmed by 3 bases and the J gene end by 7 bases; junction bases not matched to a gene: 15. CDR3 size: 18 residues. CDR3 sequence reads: CASSSQGTGNKGANVLTF. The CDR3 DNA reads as TGTGCCAGCAGCTCCCAAGGGACAGGTAATAAAGGCGCCAACGTCCTGACTTTC.

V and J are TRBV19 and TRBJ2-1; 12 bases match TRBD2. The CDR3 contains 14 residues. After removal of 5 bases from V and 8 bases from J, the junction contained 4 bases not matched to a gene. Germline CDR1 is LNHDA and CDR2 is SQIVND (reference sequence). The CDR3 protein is CASSASGGAYEQFF. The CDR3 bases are TGTGCCAGTAGTGCTAGCGGGGGGGCATATGAGCAGTTCTTC.

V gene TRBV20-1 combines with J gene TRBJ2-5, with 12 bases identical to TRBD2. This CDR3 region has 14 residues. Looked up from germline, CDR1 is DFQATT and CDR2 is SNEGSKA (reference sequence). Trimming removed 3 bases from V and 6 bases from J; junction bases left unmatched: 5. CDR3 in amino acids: CSASSSGGVKTQYF. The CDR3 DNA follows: TGCAGTGCTAGTTCTAGCGGGGGGGTCAAGACCCAGTACTTC.

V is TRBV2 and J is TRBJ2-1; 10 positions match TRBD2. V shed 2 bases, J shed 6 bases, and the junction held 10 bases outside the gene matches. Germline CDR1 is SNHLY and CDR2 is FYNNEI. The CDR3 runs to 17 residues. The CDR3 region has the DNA TGTGCCAGCAGTGAATTGCTAGCGGGAGAACCCCGCAATGAGCAGTTCTTC. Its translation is CASSELLAGEPRNEQFF. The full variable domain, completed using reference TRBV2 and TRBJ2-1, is EPEVTQTPSHQVTQMGQEVILRCVPISNHLYFYWYRQILGQKVEFLVSFYNNEISEKSEIFDDQFSVERPDGSNFTLKIRSTKLEDSAMYFCASSELLAGEPRNEQFFGPGTRLTVL.

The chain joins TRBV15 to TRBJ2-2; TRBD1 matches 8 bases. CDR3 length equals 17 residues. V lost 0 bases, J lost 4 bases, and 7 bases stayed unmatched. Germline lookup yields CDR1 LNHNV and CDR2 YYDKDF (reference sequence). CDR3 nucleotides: TGTGCCACCAGCAGAGACCGAGGACAGGGAGGCACCGGGGAGCTGTTTTTT. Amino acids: CATSRDRGQGGTGELFF.